This TCR beta chain was obtained from a study of blood T cell repertoires in COVID-19. About the research overall: COVID-19 samples, acute and convalescent, were from the United States, Italy and Spain. T cells, B-cell-depleted T cells, or PBMCs provided the cDNA or gDNA that served as material.

Study processing details: Scientists estimated how many nucleated cells there were by amplifying reference gene primers. Using immunoSEQ multiplex PCR, the repertoire was profiled, and TCRdb retains in-frame clones only, with some absent. V, J and clone size derive from that table, while D and trimming were established from the DNA sequence. The repertoire includes around 42,000 clones, approximately 79% of them detected once, and around a third sits in the top ten. V lost 5 bases and J 10 bases, leaving 12 bases between the germline ends. The CDR3 is 12 amino acids. The clonotype comes from a woman aged 80 or over with acute or convalescent COVID-19. The rearrangement uses TRBV12-3 or TRBV12-4 and TRBJ2-1; D perhaps matches TRBD2 (5 bases). The sequencing sample was made of peripheral blood. CDR3 bases: TGTGCCAGCAGTCCGGGAAGGCAAGAGCAGTTCTTC. Residues: CASSPGRQEQFF.